This is a list of T cell receptor beta chains from one sample in a study of blood T cell repertoires in COVID-19. Clones were sequenced by immunoSEQ multiplex PCR, and TCRdb holds only the in-frame ones, with some missing. Of about 220,000 clones in the sample, roughly four fifths were seen once. The source material was PBMCs or T cells enriched from blood (not recorded which). Receptor source: a woman aged 45-59 years who had been exposed to COVID-19. Each CDR3 is given with its conserved first and last residue. Fields, in order: D gene, J gene, clone size, V gene, CDR3 protein, CDR3 DNA. The D gene is left open where the match is weak. Where a row states a size, it is once, few, many or the class of an expanded clone; other rows omit it.

>NA|TRBJ1-2|NA|TRBV19
CASSTGDGYGYTF
TGTGCCAGTAGTACGGGGGATGGCTATGGCTACACCTTC
>NA|TRBJ1-5|NA|TRBV4-3
CASSQDRGGRDQPQHF
TGCGCCAGCAGCCAAGACCGGGGGGGCAGGGATCAGCCCCAGCATTTT
>NA|TRBJ1-2|NA|TRBV3-1/TRBV3-2
CASSQGADYGYTF
TGTGCCAGCAGCCAGGGGGCTGACTATGGCTACACCTTC
>TRBD1|TRBJ1-6|NA|TRBV13
CASRSTGSTANSPLHF
TGTGCCAGCAGGTCGACAGGGTCCACGGCGAATTCACCCCTCCACTTT
>TRBD1|TRBJ1-3|NA|TRBV24-1
CATSDGTGVRGNTIYF
TGTGCCACCAGTGATGGGACAGGCGTAAGAGGAAACACCATATATTTT
>NA|TRBJ2-3|NA|TRBV11-3
CASSPGGSTDTQYF
TGTGCCAGCAGCCCCGGGGGTAGCACAGATACGCAGTATTTT
>TRBD2|TRBJ2-3|NA|TRBV5-1
CASSVSGAFTDTQYF
TGCGCCAGCAGCGTAAGCGGGGCCTTCACAGATACGCAGTATTTT
>NA|TRBJ1-2|NA|TRBV3-1/TRBV3-2
CASSHDSYGYTF
TGTGCCAGCAGCCATGACAGCTATGGCTACACCTTC
>TRBD1|TRBJ1-1|NA|TRBV7-2
CASSLGQGPEAFF
TGTGCCAGCAGCTTAGGACAGGGACCTGAAGCTTTCTTT
>NA|TRBJ2-1|NA|TRBV5-1
CASARDSPRDEQFF
TGCGCCAGCGCCCGGGACTCTCCTCGAGATGAGCAGTTCTTC
>TRBD2|TRBJ2-3|NA|TRBV5-1
CASKLAGSTDTQYF
TGCGCCAGCAAGCTAGCGGGAAGCACAGATACGCAGTATTTT
>NA|TRBJ1-5|once|TRBV28
CASSLDPQGRGPGQPQHF
TGTGCCAGCAGTTTAGACCCCCAGGGCAGGGGCCCGGGGCAGCCCCAGCATTTT
>TRBD1|TRBJ2-3|NA|TRBV29-1
CSVEVEDRGTDTQYF
TGCAGCGTTGAAGTGGAGGACAGGGGAACAGATACGCAGTATTTT
>NA|TRBJ1-1|NA|TRBV29-1
CSVGGGWGTEAFF
TGCAGCGTTGGGGGAGGTTGGGGGACTGAAGCTTTCTTT